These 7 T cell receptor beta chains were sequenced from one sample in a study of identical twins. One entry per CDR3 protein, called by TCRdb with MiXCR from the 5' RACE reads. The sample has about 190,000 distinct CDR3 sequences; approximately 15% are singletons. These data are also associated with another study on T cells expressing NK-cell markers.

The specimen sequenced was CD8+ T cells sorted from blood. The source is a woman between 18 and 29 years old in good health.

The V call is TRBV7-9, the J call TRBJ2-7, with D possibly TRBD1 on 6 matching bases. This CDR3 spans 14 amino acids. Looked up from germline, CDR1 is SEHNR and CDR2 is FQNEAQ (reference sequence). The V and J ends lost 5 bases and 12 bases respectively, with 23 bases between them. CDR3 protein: CASSASSDRRGRYF. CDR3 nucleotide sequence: TGTGCCAGCAGCGCCTCCTCCGACAGGAGAGGAAGGTACTTC.

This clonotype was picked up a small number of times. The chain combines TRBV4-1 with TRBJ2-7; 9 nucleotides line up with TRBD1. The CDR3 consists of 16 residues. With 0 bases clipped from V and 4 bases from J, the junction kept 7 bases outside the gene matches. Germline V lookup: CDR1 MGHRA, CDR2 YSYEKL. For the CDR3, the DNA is TGCGCCAGCAGCCAAGATCGAGGGACAGGGTGTTACGAGCAGTACTTC. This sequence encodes CASSQDRGTGCYEQYF.

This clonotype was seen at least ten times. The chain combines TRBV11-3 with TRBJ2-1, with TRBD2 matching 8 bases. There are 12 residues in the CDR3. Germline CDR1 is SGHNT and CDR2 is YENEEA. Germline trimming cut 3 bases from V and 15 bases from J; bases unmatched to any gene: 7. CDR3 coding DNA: TGTGCCAGCAGCTTTGAAGCGGGGGTTCGGTTCTTC. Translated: CASSFEAGVRFF.

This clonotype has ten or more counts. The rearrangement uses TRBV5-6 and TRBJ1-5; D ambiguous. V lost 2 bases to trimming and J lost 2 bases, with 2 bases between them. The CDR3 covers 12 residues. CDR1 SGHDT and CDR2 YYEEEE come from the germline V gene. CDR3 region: CASSFGNQPQHF. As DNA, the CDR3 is TGTGCCAGCAGCTTCGGCAATCAGCCCCAGCATTTT.

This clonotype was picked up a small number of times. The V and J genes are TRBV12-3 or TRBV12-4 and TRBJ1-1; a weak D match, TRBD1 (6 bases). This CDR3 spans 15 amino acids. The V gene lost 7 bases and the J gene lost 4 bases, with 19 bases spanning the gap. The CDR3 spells CASIDPRGGGTEAFF. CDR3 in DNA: TGTGCCAGCATCGACCCCAGGGGAGGGGGCACTGAAGCTTTCTTT.

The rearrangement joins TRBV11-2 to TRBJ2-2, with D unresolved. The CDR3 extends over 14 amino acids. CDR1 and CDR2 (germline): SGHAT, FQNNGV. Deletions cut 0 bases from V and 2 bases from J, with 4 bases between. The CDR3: CASSLEGNTGELFF. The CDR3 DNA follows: TGTGCCAGCAGCTTAGAAGGAAACACCGGGGAGCTGTTTTTT.

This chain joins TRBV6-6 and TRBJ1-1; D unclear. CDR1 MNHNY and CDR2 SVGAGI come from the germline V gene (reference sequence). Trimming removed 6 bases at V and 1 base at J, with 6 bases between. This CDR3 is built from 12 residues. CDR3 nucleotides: TGTGCCAGCAGCAACAAGAACACTGAAGCTTTCTTT. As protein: CASSNKNTEAFF.